What follows are 8 T cell receptor beta chains derived from one specimen sequenced in a study of vaccination and CD4 T cells after COVID-19. With the Oncomine TCR Beta short-read assay, DNA from cultured CD4+ T cells was sequenced. Via MiXCR, TCRdb re-called the PCR reads, giving one row per CDR3 protein. Of several thousand distinct CDR3 sequences in the sample, over 14% were seen once. The antigens for these receptors are not known. Treatment here: approximately 9-day PBMC culture with coronavirus spike peptide pools or control peptides (ViraFEST assay). The material sequenced was CD4+ T cells from blood, cultured in vitro. The receptors shown here come from a human donor who had recovered from COVID-19.

The V gene is TRBV7-3, the J gene TRBJ2-1, with 8 nucleotides matching TRBD2. CDR1 and CDR2 (germline): SGHTA, FQGTGA. V shed 1 base, J shed 10 bases, and the junction held 9 bases outside the gene matches. This CDR3 has 15 amino acids. The CDR3, as DNA: TGTGCCAGCAGCTTAAGACCACTAGCGGTCGTGGAGCAGTTCTTC. Translating it yields CASSLRPLAVVEQFF.

This clonotype is judged medium-sized. This rearrangement joins TRBV21-1 to TRBJ1-1. TRBV21-1 is noted as a pseudogene. The CDR3 spans 12 residues. The CDR3, as DNA: TGTGCCAGCAAGCGGGGGAACACTGAAGCTTTCTTT. Protein product: CASKRGNTEAFF.

This clonotype has just a few counts. The V call is TRBV4-2, the J call TRBJ2-5; 13 nucleotides match TRBD2. There are 16 residues in the CDR3. V shed 2 bases, J shed 3 bases, and the junction held 3 bases outside the gene matches. In germline, CDR1 is LGHNA, CDR2 YNFKEQ. DNA for the CDR3: TGTGCCAGCAGCCAAACTAGCGGGGGGGCCGAAGAGACCCAGTACTTC. It encodes CASSQTSGGAEETQYF.

This clonotype is judged medium-sized. The V gene is TRBV15, the J gene TRBJ1-1; D perhaps matches TRBD1 (5 bases). From germline, CDR1 is LNHNV and CDR2 YYDKDF (reference sequence). Trimming shortened V by 4 bases and J by 0 bases, and 18 bases separated the two germline ends. This CDR3 has 17 amino acids. The CDR3 loop reads CATSNDPGGDLNTEAFF. In DNA, the CDR3 is TGTGCCACCAGCAACGACCCAGGAGGGGATCTGAACACTGAAGCTTTCTTT.

By share of the sample, this clonotype is medium-sized. The CDR3 bases are TGTGCCAGCAGTGATGGGGCGTCGGACTACGAGCAGTACTTC. This translates into CASSDGASDYEQYF. V is TRBV6-1 and J is TRBJ2-7; weak D call: TRBD1 (5 bases). Germline-derived CDR1 and CDR2 are MNHNS and SASEGT. Trimming removed 3 bases from V and 3 bases from J, with 12 bases in between. CDR3 size: 14 residues.

A remark on this clonotype: One junction end disagrees with the germline gene, perhaps due to a read error. CDR3 nucleotide sequence: TGTGCCAGCAGTGAAGCGAGAGGGTTGCCCGCCTTT. It is translated as CASSEARGLPAF. This chain uses TRBV2 with TRBJ1-1; D not resolved. The germline CDR1 and CDR2 sequences are SNHLY and FYNNEI. The CDR3 loop spans 12 amino acids. Full variable domain (rest looked up from reference TRBV2 and TRBJ1-1): EPEVTQTPSHQVTQMGQEVILRCVPISNHLYFYWYRQILGQKVEFLVSFYNNEISEKSEIFDDQFSVERPDGSNFTLKIRSTKLEDSAMYFCASSEARGLPAFGQGTRLTVV.

By frequency in the sample, this clonotype is medium-sized. This sequence joins TRBV20-1 and TRBJ2-7, with TRBD2 matching over 11 bases. CDR1 is DFQATT, CDR2 SNEGSKA, per germline (reference sequence). V dropped 6 bases and J dropped 4; count of bases not matched to a gene: 5. The length of the CDR3 is 13 residues. In nucleotides, the CDR3 is TGCAGTGCCCGACTAGCGGGACGGTACGAGCAGTACTTC. Translated: CSARLAGRYEQYF.

This clonotype was recorded a few times. The chain has TRBV5-1 and TRBJ1-1, with D unclear. The V and J ends lost 1 base and 1 base respectively, with 5 bases between them. The CDR3 has 13 residues. Germline CDR1 SGHRS, CDR2 YFSETQ. For the CDR3, the DNA is TGCGCCAGCAGCTTGTGGGAGAACACTGAAGCTTTCTTT. Amino acid sequence: CASSLWENTEAFF. Variable domain in full (rest from reference TRBV5-1 and TRBJ1-1): KAGVTQTPRYLIKTRGQQVTLSCSPISGHRSVSWYQQTPGQGLQFLFEYFSETQRNKGNFPGRFSGRQFSNSRSEMNVSTLELGDSALYLCASSLWENTEAFFGQGTRLTVV.